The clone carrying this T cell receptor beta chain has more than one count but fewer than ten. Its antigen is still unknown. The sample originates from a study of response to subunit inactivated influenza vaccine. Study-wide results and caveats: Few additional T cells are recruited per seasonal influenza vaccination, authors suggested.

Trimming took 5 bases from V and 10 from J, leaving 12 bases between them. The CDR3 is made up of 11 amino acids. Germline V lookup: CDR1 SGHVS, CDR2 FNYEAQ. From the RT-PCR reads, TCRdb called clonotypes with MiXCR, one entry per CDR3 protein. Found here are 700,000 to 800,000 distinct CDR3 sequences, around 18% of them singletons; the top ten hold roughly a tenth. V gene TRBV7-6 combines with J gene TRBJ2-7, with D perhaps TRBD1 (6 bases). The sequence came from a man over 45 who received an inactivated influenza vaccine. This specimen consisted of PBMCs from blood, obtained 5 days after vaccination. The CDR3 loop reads CASSADRLQYF. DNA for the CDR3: TGTGCCAGCAGCGCCGACAGGTTACAGTACTTC.